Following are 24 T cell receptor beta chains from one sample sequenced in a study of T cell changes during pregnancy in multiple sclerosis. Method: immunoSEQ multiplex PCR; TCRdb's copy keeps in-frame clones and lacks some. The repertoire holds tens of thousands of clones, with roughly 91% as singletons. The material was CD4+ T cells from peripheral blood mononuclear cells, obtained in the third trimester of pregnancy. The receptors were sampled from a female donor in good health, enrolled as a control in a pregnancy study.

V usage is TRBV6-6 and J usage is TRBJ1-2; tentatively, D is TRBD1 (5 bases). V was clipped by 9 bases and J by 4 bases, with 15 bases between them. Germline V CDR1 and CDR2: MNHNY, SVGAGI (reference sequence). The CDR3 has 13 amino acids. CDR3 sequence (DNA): TGTGCCAGTACCGACAGATACCTCTATGGCTACACCTTC. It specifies CASTDRYLYGYTF.

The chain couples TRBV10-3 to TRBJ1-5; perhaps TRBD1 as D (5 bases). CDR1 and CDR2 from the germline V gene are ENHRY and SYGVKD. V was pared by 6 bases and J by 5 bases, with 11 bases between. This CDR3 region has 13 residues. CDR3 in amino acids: CAIRDGGDQPQHF. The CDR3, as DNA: TGTGCCATCAGGGACGGGGGGGATCAGCCCCAGCATTTT.

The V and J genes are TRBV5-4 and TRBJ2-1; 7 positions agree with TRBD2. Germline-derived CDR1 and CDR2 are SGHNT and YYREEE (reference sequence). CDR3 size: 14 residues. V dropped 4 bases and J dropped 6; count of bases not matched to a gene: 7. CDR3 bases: TGTGCCAGCAGCCCGCAGCGGGGATTCAATGAGCAGTTCTTC. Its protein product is CASSPQRGFNEQFF.

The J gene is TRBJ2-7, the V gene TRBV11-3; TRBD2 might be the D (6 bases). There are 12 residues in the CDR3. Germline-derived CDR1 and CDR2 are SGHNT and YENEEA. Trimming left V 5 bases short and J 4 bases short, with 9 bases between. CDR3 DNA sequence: TGTGCCAGCAGCCCCGGGACTTACGAGCAGTACTTC. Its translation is CASSPGTYEQYF. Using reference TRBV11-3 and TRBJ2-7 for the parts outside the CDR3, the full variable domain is EAGVVQSPRYKIIEKKQPVAFWCNPISGHNTLYWYLQNLGQGPELLIRYENEEAVDDSQLPKDRFSAERLKGVDSTLKIQPAELGDSAVYLCASSPGTYEQYFGPGTRLTVT.

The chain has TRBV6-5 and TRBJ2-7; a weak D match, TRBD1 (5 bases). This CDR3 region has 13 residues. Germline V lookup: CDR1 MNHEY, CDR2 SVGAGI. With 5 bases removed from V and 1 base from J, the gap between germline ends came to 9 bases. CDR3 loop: CASSKPGSYEQYF. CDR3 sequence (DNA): TGTGCCAGCAGTAAACCAGGGTCCTACGAGCAGTACTTC.

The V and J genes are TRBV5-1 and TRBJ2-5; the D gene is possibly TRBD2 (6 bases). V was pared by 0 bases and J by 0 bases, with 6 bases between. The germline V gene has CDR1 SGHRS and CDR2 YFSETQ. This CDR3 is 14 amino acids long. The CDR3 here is CASSLGGDQETQYF. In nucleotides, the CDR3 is TGCGCCAGCAGCTTGGGCGGGGACCAAGAGACCCAGTACTTC.

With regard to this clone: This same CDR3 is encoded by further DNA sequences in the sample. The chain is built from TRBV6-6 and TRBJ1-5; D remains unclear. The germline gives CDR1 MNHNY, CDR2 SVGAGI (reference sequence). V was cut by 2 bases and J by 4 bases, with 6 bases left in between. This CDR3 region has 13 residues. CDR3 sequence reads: CASSYGSNQPQHF. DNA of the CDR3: TGTGCCAGCAGTTACGGCAGTAATCAGCCCCAGCATTTT.

The CDR3: CASSQEGQGARYGYTF. The CDR3 DNA reads TGCGCCAGCAGCCAAGAGGGACAGGGGGCTCGGTATGGCTACACCTTC. The chain is built from TRBV4-3 and TRBJ1-2, with 12 bases identical to TRBD1. The germline gives CDR1 LGHNA, CDR2 YSLEER. Trimming removed 0 bases from V and 5 bases from J; junction bases left unmatched: 4. There are 16 residues in the CDR3.

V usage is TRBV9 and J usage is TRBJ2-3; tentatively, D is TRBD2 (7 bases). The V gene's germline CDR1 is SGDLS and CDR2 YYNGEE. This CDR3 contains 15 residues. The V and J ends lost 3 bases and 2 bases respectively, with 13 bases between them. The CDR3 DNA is TGTGCCAGCAGCGAGGGGGGGGCCCTCACAGATACGCAGTATTTT. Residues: CASSEGGALTDTQYF.

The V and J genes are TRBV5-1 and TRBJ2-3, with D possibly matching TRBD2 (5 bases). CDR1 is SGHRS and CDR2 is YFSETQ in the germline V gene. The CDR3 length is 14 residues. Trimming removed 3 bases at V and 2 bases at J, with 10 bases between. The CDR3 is CASSYERFTDTQYF. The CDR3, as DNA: TGCGCCAGCAGCTACGAGCGGTTCACAGATACGCAGTATTTT.

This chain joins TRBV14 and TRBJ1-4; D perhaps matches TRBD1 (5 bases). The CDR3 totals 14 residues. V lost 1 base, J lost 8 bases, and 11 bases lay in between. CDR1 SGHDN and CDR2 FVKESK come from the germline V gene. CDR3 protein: CASSQGGAGEKLFF. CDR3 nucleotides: TGTGCCAGCAGCCAAGGGGGCGCCGGGGAAAAACTGTTTTTT. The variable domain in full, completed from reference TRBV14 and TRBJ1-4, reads EAGVTQFPSHSVIEKGQTVTLRCDPISGHDNLYWYRRVMGKEIKFLLHFVKESKQDESGMPNNRFLAERTGGTYSTLKVQPAELEDSGVYFCASSQGGAGEKLFFGSGTQLSVL.

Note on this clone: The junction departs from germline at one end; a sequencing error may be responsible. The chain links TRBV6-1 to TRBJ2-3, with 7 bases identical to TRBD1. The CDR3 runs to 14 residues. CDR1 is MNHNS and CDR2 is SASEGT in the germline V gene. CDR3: CASREGGGSDTQYF. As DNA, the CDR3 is TGTGCCAGCAGGGAAGGGGGCGGCTCGGATACGCAGTATTTT.

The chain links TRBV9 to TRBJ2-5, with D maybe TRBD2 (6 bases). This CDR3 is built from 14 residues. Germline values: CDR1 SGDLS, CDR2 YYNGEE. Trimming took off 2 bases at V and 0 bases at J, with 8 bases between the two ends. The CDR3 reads CASSVGTYQETQYF. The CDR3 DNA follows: TGTGCCAGCAGCGTCGGGACTTACCAAGAGACCCAGTACTTC. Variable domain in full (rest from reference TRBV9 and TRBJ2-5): DSGVTQTPKHLITATGQRVTLRCSPRSGDLSVYWYQQSLDQGLQFLIQYYNGEERAKGNILERFSAQQFPDLHSELNLSSLELGDSALYFCASSVGTYQETQYFGPGTRLLVL.

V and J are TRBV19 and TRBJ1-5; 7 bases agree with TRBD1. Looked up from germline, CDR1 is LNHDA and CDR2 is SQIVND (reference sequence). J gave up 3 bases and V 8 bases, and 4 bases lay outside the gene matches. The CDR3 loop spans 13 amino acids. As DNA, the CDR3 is TGTGCCAGTTGGACAGGCAACAATCAGCCCCAGCATTTT. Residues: CASWTGNNQPQHF.

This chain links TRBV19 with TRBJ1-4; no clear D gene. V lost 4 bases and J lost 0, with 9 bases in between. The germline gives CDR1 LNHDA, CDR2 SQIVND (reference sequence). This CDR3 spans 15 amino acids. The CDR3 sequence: CASSNWPPTNEKLFF. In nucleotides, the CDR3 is TGTGCCAGTAGTAATTGGCCGCCAACTAATGAAAAACTGTTTTTT.

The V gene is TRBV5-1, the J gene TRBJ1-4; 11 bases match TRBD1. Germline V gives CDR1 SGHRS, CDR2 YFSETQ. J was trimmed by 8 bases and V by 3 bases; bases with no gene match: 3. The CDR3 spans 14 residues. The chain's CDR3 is CASSSGTGGEKLFF. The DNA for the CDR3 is TGCGCCAGCAGCTCCGGGACAGGGGGGGAAAAACTGTTTTTT.

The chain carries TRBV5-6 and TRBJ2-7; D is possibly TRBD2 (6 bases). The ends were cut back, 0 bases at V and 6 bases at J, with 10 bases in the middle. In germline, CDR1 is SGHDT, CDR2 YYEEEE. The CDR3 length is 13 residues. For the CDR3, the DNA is TGTGCCAGCAGCTTGGGCGGGGTGCGCGAGCAGTACTTC. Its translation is CASSLGGVREQYF.

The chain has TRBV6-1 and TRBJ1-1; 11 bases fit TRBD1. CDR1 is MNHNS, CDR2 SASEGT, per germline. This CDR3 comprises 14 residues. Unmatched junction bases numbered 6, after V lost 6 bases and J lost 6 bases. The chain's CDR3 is CASRRGQGAAEAFF. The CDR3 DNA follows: TGTGCCAGCAGACGAGGACAGGGGGCGGCTGAAGCTTTCTTT.

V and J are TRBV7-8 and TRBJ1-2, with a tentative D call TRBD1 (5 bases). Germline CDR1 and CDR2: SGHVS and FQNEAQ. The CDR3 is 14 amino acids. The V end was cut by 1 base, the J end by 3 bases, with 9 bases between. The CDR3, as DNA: TGTGCCAGCAGCTTAGTTACAGGCTACTATGGCTACACCTTC. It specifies CASSLVTGYYGYTF.

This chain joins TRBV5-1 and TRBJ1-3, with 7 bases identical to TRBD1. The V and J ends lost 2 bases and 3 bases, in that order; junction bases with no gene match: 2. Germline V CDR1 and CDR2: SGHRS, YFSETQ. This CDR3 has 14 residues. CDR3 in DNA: TGCGCCAGCAGCTTAGGACAGGTTGGAAACACCATATATTTT. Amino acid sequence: CASSLGQVGNTIYF.

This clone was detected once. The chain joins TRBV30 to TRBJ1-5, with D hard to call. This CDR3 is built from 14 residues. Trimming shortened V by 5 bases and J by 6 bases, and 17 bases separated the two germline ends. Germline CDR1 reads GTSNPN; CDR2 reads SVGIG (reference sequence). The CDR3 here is CAWQPNTRVQPQHF. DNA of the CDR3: TGTGCCTGGCAACCTAACACTCGGGTTCAGCCCCAGCATTTT.

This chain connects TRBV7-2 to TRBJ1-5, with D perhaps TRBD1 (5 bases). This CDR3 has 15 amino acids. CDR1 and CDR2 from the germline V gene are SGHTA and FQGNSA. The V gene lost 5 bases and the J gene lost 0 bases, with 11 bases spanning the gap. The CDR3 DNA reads TGTGCCAGCAGCCTAAGGGGATTTAGCAATCAGCCCCAGCATTTT. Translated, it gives CASSLRGFSNQPQHF.

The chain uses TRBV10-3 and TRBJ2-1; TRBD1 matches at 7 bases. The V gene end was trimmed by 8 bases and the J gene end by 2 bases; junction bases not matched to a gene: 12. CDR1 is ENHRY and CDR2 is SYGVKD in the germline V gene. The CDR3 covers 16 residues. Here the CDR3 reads CAIGNVQGFTYNEQFF. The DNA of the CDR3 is TGTGCCATCGGGAATGTACAGGGGTTCACCTACAATGAGCAGTTCTTC.

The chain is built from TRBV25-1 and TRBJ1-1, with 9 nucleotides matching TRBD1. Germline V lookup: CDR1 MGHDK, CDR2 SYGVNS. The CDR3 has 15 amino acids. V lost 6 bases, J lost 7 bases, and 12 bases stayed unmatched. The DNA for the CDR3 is TGTGCCAGCAGCGACCGAGGACAGGGGATTGATGAAGCTTTCTTT. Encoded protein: CASSDRGQGIDEAFF.